Below are 29 T cell receptor beta chains sequenced from a single sample in a study of T cell repertoires in cytomegalovirus infection. Their target antigens are unknown. TCRdb fed the reads into MiXCR, producing one record per CDR3 protein. The sample holds approximately 1,000,000 distinct CDR3 sequences, approximately 33% seen once. The sequences come from cultured CD8+ T cells from PBMCs, collected from culture after CMV antigen stimulation. These receptors all come from a human donor in good health (CMV status not recorded). Some clones in this sample may be carry-over from other donors' samples.

This clonotype appeared a few times. V is TRBV7-8 and J is TRBJ2-2; 7 bases are shared with TRBD1. The junction had 9 bases not matched to a gene; V was cut back by 5 bases and J by 0 bases. CDR1 and CDR2 (germline): SGHVS, FQNEAQ. The length of the CDR3 is 17 residues. The CDR3 DNA sequence: TGTGCCAGCAGCGTCCCGACCGACAGGGCGAACACCGGGGAGCTGTTTTTT. Its protein product is CASSVPTDRANTGELFF.

As regards this clonotype: At one end the junction does not follow the germline gene, possibly because of a read error. V and J are TRBV12-3 or TRBV12-4 and TRBJ2-4, with TRBD2 matching over 9 bases. This CDR3 is built from 14 residues. CDR3 sequence: CASSTSSGENIQDF. CDR3 nucleotide sequence: TGTGCCAGCAGTACCTCTAGCGGGGAAAACATTCAGGACTTC.

A few counts support this clonotype. V and J are TRBV7-8 and TRBJ2-5; 11 bases are shared with TRBD2. The length of the CDR3 is 15 residues. Trimming cost V 5 bases and J 5 bases; bases outside gene matches: 7. The germline V gene encodes CDR1 SGHVS and CDR2 FQNEAQ. The CDR3 DNA follows: TGTGCCAGCAGCCTGACTAGCGGGGTAGGCGAGACCCAGTACTTC. Translation gives CASSLTSGVGETQYF.

Concerning this clonotype: A read error is possible here, since a much larger clone lies one base away. The chain is built from TRBV7-9 and TRBJ2-7; 7 bases map to TRBD1. Looked up from germline, CDR1 is SEHNR and CDR2 is FQNEAQ (reference sequence). This CDR3 region has 13 residues. The DNA for the CDR3 is TGTGTCAGCAGCTTATTTCAGGGGGACGAGCAGTACTTC. Residues: CVSSLFQGDEQYF.

The chain employs TRBV12-3 or TRBV12-4 and TRBJ2-2; no clear D gene. CDR3 length equals 13 residues. With 4 bases removed from V and 5 bases from J, the gap between germline ends came to 8 bases. The CDR3 DNA sequence: TGTGCCAGCAGTTCTCCAGAGACCGGGGAGCTGTTTTTT. Amino acids: CASSSPETGELFF.

The chain uses TRBV7-4 and TRBJ1-4; maybe TRBD1 (5 bases). Trimming left V 1 base short and J 4 bases short, with 10 bases between. The germline V gene encodes CDR1 SGHVT and CDR2 SQSDAQ. The CDR3 sequence is 15 residues long. CDR3 residues: CASSLEGAYNEKLFF. CDR3 DNA sequence: TGTGCCAGCAGCTTAGAAGGGGCGTATAATGAAAAACTGTTTTTT.

This clonotype was recorded a few times. The genes are TRBV15 and TRBJ2-7; 8 bases line up with TRBD1. Per germline, CDR1 LNHNV and CDR2 YYDKDF (reference sequence). Trimming took 2 bases from V and 5 from J; bases not matched to a gene: 8. The CDR3 contains 15 residues. This CDR3 is CATSRSGTGGDEQYV. The CDR3 DNA reads TGTGCCACCAGCAGATCTGGTACAGGGGGAGACGAGCAGTACGTC.

In its sample, this clonotype was seen a few times. The chain carries TRBV7-3 and TRBJ2-1; D tentatively reads TRBD1 or TRBD2 (6 bases each). Trimming stripped 6 bases from V and 8 bases from J, with 26 bases between. The V gene's germline CDR1 is SGHTA and CDR2 FQGTGA. The CDR3 is made up of 17 amino acids. CDR3 DNA sequence: TGTGCCAGCAGTCCGAGTGGGGGGCTCGGTCGGGACGATGAGCAGTTCTTC. Its translation is CASSPSGGLGRDDEQFF.

This clonotype was counted only a few times. This chain uses TRBV6-2 or TRBV6-3 with TRBJ1-2; tentative D call: TRBD1 (5 bases). The CDR3 length is 17 residues. The germline V gene has CDR1 MNHEY and CDR2 SVGEGT. Trimming removed 5 bases from V and 3 bases from J, with 22 bases in between. CDR3 nucleotide sequence: TGTGCCAGCAGTCCCGACCGGGACGTCCCGCCCGACTATGGCTACACCTTC. It encodes CASSPDRDVPPDYGYTF.

The chain links TRBV6-4 to TRBJ1-1, with 9 bases aligning to TRBD1. V lost 6 bases and J lost 4; bases outside the gene matches: 9. Germline V gives CDR1 MRHNA, CDR2 SNTAGT. CDR3 length equals 15 residues. The CDR3 loop is CASRATGGGLTEAFF. The CDR3 bases are TGTGCCAGCAGAGCGACAGGGGGAGGCCTCACTGAAGCTTTCTTT.

This clonotype has more than one count but fewer than ten. The chain couples TRBV29-1 to TRBJ2-3, with D possibly TRBD1 on 6 matching bases. This CDR3 has 15 residues. CDR1 SQVTM and CDR2 ANQGSEA come from the germline V gene. V lost 8 bases and J lost 0, with 18 bases in between. The CDR3: CSTMGTSSSTDTQYF. The CDR3, as DNA: TGCAGCACAATGGGGACATCTTCTAGCACAGATACGCAGTATTTT.

A few counts support this clonotype. This chain connects TRBV2 to TRBJ2-5; D is ambiguous. V lost 7 bases and J lost 7, with 7 bases in between. Germline values: CDR1 SNHLY, CDR2 FYNNEI. The CDR3 runs 10 residues. The CDR3 bases are TGTGCCAGCATGGGAAGGACCCAGTACTTC. Protein: CASMGRTQYF.

Note on this clonotype: A junction boundary mismatches the germline segment, possibly from a read error. The chain joins TRBV6-1 to TRBJ2-7, with D unresolved. Germline loops: CDR1 MNHNS, CDR2 SASEGT. The CDR3 sequence is 15 residues long. CDR3 DNA: TGTGCCAGCAGTGAAGTTGAAACAGTTTACTACGAGCCGTACTTC. Translated: CASSEVETVYYEPYF.

The genes are TRBV4-1 and TRBJ1-5; D is undetermined. The CDR3 extends over 14 amino acids. Germline CDR1 reads MGHRA; CDR2 reads YSYEKL. V shed 1 base and J shed 7 bases, with 11 bases lying between them. The CDR3 loop is CASSQARVDQPQHF. The CDR3 DNA follows: TGCGCCAGCAGCCAAGCCAGAGTAGACCAGCCCCAGCATTTT.

This clonotype has a count of ten or more. V is TRBV12-3 or TRBV12-4 and J is TRBJ2-1; D is unclear. Deletions cut 2 bases from V and 5 bases from J, with 7 bases between. The CDR3 is 13 amino acids. The CDR3 nucleotides read TGTGCCAGCAGTTTATCTGGAGACAATGAGCAGTTCTTC. Amino acids: CASSLSGDNEQFF.

The chain recombines TRBV7-2 with TRBJ1-1, with 7 bases matching TRBD1. Germline CDR1 and CDR2: SGHTA and FQGNSA. The CDR3 extends over 19 amino acids. V gave up 4 bases and J gave up 0 bases; unmatched junction bases: 17. In nucleotides, the CDR3 is TGTGCCAGCAGCTGGGGGCGGGGGCAGGGGGTTAGAATGAACACTGAAGCTTTCTTT. Its protein product is CASSWGRGQGVRMNTEAFF.

The V gene is TRBV4-1, the J gene TRBJ1-5, with D unresolved. CDR3 length: 16 residues. From germline, CDR1 is MGHRA and CDR2 YSYEKL. The V end lost 0 bases, the J end lost 8 bases, and 17 bases lay between the germline ends. In DNA, the CDR3 is TGCGCCAGCAGCCAAGATTGGTCTGGCAAGAATAAGCCCCAGCATTTT. Residues: CASSQDWSGKNKPQHF.

The rearrangement joins TRBV29-1 to TRBJ2-3, with D maybe TRBD2 (5 bases). This CDR3 region has 10 residues. Trimming cost V 0 bases and J 12 bases, with 7 bases left between them. From germline, CDR1 is SQVTM and CDR2 ANQGSEA. The DNA of the CDR3 is TGCAGCGTTGAAGAATCGGGACAGTATTTT. Translating it yields CSVEESGQYF.

The chain couples TRBV28 to TRBJ2-1, with a tentative D call TRBD2 (7 bases). The CDR3 is made up of 15 amino acids. Germline V lookup: CDR1 MDHEN, CDR2 SYDVKM. Trimming removed 2 bases from V and 4 bases from J, with 12 bases in between. The CDR3: CASSLGGAIYNEQFF. The CDR3 nucleotides are TGTGCCAGCAGTTTAGGGGGGGCGATATACAATGAGCAGTTCTTC. The full variable domain, completed using reference TRBV28 and TRBJ2-1, is DVKVTQSSRYLVKRTGEKVFLECVQDMDHENMFWYRQDPGLGLRLIYFSYDVKMKEKGDIPEGYSVSREKKERFSLILESASTNQTSMYLCASSLGGAIYNEQFFGPGTRLTVL.

This clonotype was observed a few times. The V and J genes are TRBV7-6 and TRBJ1-1, with a weak D call TRBD1 (5 bases). Germline V lookup: CDR1 SGHVS, CDR2 FNYEAQ. The CDR3 spans 14 residues. Trimming took off 5 bases at V and 5 bases at J, with 15 bases between the two ends. The CDR3 nucleotides read TGTGCCAGCAGCATTAGCCTGGAGGGGACTGAAGCTTTCTTT. It specifies CASSISLEGTEAFF. The whole variable domain, filled in from reference TRBV7-6 and TRBJ1-1, reads GAGVSQSPRYKVTKRGQDVALRCDPISGHVSLYWYRQALGQGPEFLTYFNYEAQQDKSGLPNDRFSAERPEGSISTLTIQRTEQRDSAMYRCASSISLEGTEAFFGQGTRLTVV.

This clonotype was observed at least ten times. The chain combines TRBV12-3 or TRBV12-4 with TRBJ2-5, with 12 bases matching TRBD2. Trimming removed 6 bases from V and 1 base from J; junction bases left unmatched: 6. The CDR3 has 16 residues. The CDR3 DNA reads as TGTGCCAGCAGCGGTACTAGCGGGGGGCCCCAAGAGACCCAGTACTTC. Protein: CASSGTSGGPQETQYF.

This clonotype was found a few times. The chain carries TRBV9 and TRBJ2-1; 10 bases are a match to TRBD1. V lost 2 bases to trimming and J lost 0 bases; unmatched junction nucleotides: 2. The CDR3 extends over 16 amino acids. The germline V gene has CDR1 SGDLS and CDR2 YYNGEE. Here the CDR3 DNA reads TGTGCCAGCAGCGTGGGACAGGGGTTCTCCTACAATGAGCAGTTCTTC. Residues: CASSVGQGFSYNEQFF.

This clonotype was detected only a few times. The CDR3 sequence: CASSGQESYEQYF. In DNA, the CDR3 is TGCGCCAGCAGTGGACAGGAATCCTACGAGCAGTACTTC. The chain links TRBV10-2 to TRBJ2-7, with D maybe TRBD1 (6 bases). V dropped 4 bases and J dropped 1 base, with 8 bases sitting between them. Germline lookup yields CDR1 WSHSY and CDR2 SAAADI. This CDR3 spans 13 amino acids.

The V and J genes are TRBV7-9 and TRBJ1-5; D possibly corresponds to TRBD1 (6 bases). This CDR3 is built from 15 residues. Trimming removed 4 bases from V and 3 bases from J, with 13 bases in between. Germline V gives CDR1 SEHNR, CDR2 FQNEAQ (reference sequence). The CDR3 region is CASSSVQGTNQPQHF. The CDR3 DNA reads as TGTGCCAGCAGCTCCGTACAGGGTACCAATCAGCCCCAGCATTTT.

This chain uses TRBV11-2 with TRBJ1-1; maybe TRBD1 (5 bases). CDR3 size: 15 residues. The V and J ends lost 3 bases and 0 bases respectively, with 11 bases between them. Germline V gene sequence: CDR1 SGHAT, CDR2 FQNNGV. The CDR3 sequence: CASSFRVGMNTEAFF. The CDR3 DNA reads TGTGCCAGCAGCTTCAGGGTGGGGATGAACACTGAAGCTTTCTTT.

DNA for the CDR3: TGTGCCAGCTCTCCCGATCCCTCTAGCGGGGGGCCCTACGAGCAGTACGTC. Protein sequence: CASSPDPSSGGPYEQYV. The V call is TRBV2, the J call TRBJ2-7; 11 nucleotides line up with TRBD2. CDR3 length: 17 residues. V shed 8 bases and J 2 bases; nucleotides not matched to a gene: 14. Germline assignment: CDR1 SNHLY and CDR2 FYNNEI.

This sequence joins TRBV9 and TRBJ1-1; unclear D gene. CDR1 is SGDLS, CDR2 YYNGEE, per germline. The CDR3 extends over 15 amino acids. Trimming removed 0 bases from V and 1 base from J, with 10 bases in between. The CDR3 DNA is TGTGCCAGCAGCGTAGTCACATCAAGGAACACTGAAGCTTTCTTT. This translates into CASSVVTSRNTEAFF.

About this clonotype: The junction shows a germline mismatch at one end, possibly a read error. The chain combines TRBV7-6 with TRBJ2-3, with D perhaps TRBD2 (6 bases). Germline-derived CDR1 and CDR2 are SGHVS and FNYEAQ. The CDR3 runs to 17 residues. CDR3 nucleotides: TGTGCCGGCAGGACCTCCCGACGGGGGATGAGCACAGATACGCAGTATTTT. The encoded protein is CAGRTSRRGMSTDTQYF.

The table lists this clonotype with many counts. The chain joins TRBV20-1 to TRBJ2-5; no definite D call. The CDR3 is 15 amino acids. Germline loops: CDR1 DFQATT, CDR2 SNEGSKA (reference sequence). The ends were cut back, 0 bases at V and 5 bases at J, with 16 bases in the middle. CDR3: CSARDFGRQGETQYF. The CDR3 nucleotides are TGCAGTGCTAGAGATTTCGGGCGGCAAGGGGAGACCCAGTACTTC.